The clone carrying this T cell receptor (beta chain) has just a few counts. Sample-barcoded 5' priming and a J-beta primer mix drove a second PCR of about 7 to 12 cycles. In TCRdb, the 5' RACE reads were re-called with MiXCR into one record per CDR3 protein. The sample yields fewer than 800,000 distinct CDR3 sequences, around 48% seen once. The data were taken from a study of blood T cells in healthy people across ages. The V gene's germline CDR1 is SGHTA and CDR2 FQGNSA. V shed 2 bases, J shed 7 bases, and the junction held 8 bases outside the gene matches. The CDR3 covers 15 residues. Russia was home to the donors, healthy Caucasian individuals aged about 6 to 90.

This TCR was sampled from a woman aged 55-69 years in good health. The chain combines TRBV7-2 with TRBJ2-1; 7 positions agree with TRBD2. The specimen sequenced was blood. CDR3 DNA: TGTGCCAGCAGCTTATGGGGGGGAGCCGCGAATGAGCAGTTCTTC. Its translation: CASSLWGGAANEQFF.